This T cell receptor (beta chain) was recovered during a study of cytomegalovirus exposure and HLA in healthy donors. Vbeta (60) and Jbeta (13) primers were used in the PCR. TCRdb keeps only in-frame clones here, not all; method: immunoSEQ multiplex PCR. The data hold tens of thousands of clones, with about 70% observed a single time. This clone was seen more than once but under ten times. V lost 2 bases, J lost 7 bases, and 8 bases lay in between. CDR3 length: 12 amino acids. Germline CDR1 reads SEHNR; CDR2 reads FQNEAQ (reference sequence). This receptor was taken from a woman aged 45-65 years in good health and CMV-seronegative. The sequenced material came from PBMCs. The chain employs TRBV7-9 and TRBJ1-1; D gene unclear. Here the CDR3 DNA reads TGTGCCAGCAGCTTACACAGTGGTGAAGCTTTCTTT. Protein product: CASSLHSGEAFF.